This TCR beta chain was recovered during a study of STAT5B mutations in CD4+ large granular lymphocyte leukemia. Study summary: Among healthy controls, a particular HLA allele went with more CDR3 'QG' motifs. Study-level findings and limits: Without HLA matching, higher CD4+ than CD8+ T-LGLL clonality could reflect small sample size.

Measured with immunoSEQ multiplex PCR; TCRdb has only the in-frame clones, and not every one. The sample carries fewer than 45,000 clones, 65% to 90% recorded once. Worth noting for this clone: The target antigen is unknown.

Germline loops: CDR1 SNHLY, CDR2 FYNNEI. CDR3 length: 15 amino acids. The V gene lost 6 bases and the J gene lost 6 bases, with 15 bases spanning the gap. The TCR originated in a human donor in good health. Sequencing used CD4+ T cells from blood buffy coats. V and J are TRBV2 and TRBJ1-6, with D possibly TRBD1 on 6 matching bases. CDR3 loop: CASRTPQGGNSPLHF. In nucleotides, the CDR3 is TGTGCCAGCAGGACCCCACAGGGAGGTAATTCACCCCTCCACTTT.